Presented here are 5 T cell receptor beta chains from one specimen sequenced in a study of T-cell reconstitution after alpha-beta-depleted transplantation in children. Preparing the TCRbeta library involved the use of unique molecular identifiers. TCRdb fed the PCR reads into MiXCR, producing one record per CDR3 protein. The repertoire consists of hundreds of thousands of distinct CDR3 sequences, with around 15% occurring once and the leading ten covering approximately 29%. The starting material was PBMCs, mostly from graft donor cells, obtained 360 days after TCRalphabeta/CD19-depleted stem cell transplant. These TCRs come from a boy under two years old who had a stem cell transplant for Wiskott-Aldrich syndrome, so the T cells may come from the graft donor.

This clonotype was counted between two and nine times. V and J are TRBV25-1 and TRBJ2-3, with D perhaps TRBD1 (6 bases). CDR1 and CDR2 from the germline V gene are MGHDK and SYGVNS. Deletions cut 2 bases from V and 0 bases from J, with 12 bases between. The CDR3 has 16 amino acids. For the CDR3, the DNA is TGTGCCAGCAGTGAAAGGGGGACACCTAGCACAGATACGCAGTATTTT. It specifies CASSERGTPSTDTQYF.

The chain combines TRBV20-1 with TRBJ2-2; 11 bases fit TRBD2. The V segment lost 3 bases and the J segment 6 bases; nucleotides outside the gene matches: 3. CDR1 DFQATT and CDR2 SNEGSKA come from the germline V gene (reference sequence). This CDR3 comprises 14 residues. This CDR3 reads CSARKLAGAGELFF. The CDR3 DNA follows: TGCAGTGCTAGGAAACTAGCGGGAGCCGGGGAGCTGTTTTTT.

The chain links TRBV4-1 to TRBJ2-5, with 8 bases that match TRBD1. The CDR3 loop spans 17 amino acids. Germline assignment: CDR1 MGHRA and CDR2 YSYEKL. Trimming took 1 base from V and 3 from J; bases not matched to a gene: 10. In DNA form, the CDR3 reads TGCGCCAGCAGCCAAGCATCCGCCAGACAGGGGAAAGAGACCCAGTACTTC. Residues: CASSQASARQGKETQYF.

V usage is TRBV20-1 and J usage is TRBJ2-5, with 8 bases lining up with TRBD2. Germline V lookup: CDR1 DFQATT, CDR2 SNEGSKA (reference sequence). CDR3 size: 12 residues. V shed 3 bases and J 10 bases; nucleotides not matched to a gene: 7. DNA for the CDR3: TGCAGTGCTAGGCTCGGGAGGGCCGACCAGTACTTC. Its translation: CSARLGRADQYF.

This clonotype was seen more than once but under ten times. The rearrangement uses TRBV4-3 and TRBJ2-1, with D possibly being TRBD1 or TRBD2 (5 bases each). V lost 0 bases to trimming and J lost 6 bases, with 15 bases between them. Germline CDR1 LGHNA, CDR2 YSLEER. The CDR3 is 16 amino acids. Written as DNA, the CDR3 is TGCGCCAGCAGCCAAGATGTTCGGGGCAAAGGCAATGAGCAGTTCTTC. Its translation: CASSQDVRGKGNEQFF.